The present entry profiles one TCR beta chain with its context. The data were taken from a study of blood T cell repertoires in COVID-19. In the study overall: The analysed material was cDNA or gDNA that came from T cells, B-cell-depleted T cells, or PBMCs.

Only in-frame clones appear in the TCRdb table, and some are missing; sequencing was by immunoSEQ multiplex PCR. The profile shows about 81,000 clones, around 75% of them singletons. The CDR3 has 14 amino acids. Trimming removed 6 bases at V and 2 bases at J, with 14 bases between. The V gene's germline CDR1 is ENHRY and CDR2 SYGVKD. This receptor was obtained from a woman between 45 and 60 years old with acute or convalescent COVID-19. This rearrangement joins TRBV10-3 to TRBJ2-7, with D tentatively TRBD1 (6 bases). Sequenced input: peripheral blood. For the CDR3, the DNA is TGTGCCATCAGACAGGGATCGGGGACCTACGAGCAGTACTTC. Encoded protein: CAIRQGSGTYEQYF.